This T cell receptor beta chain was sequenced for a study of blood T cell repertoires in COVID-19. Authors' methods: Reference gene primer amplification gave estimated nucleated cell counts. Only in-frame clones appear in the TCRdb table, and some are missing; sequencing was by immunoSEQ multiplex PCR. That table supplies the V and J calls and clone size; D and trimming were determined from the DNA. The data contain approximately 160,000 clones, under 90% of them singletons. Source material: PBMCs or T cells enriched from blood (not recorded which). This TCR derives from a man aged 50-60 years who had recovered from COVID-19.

CDR3: CAISRTGWSYNEQFF. DNA for the CDR3: TGTGCCATCAGTCGGACAGGGTGGTCCTACAATGAGCAGTTCTTC. The rearrangement links TRBV10-3 to TRBJ2-1, with 8 nucleotides matching TRBD1. With 5 bases clipped from V and 1 base from J, the junction kept 4 bases outside the gene matches. This CDR3 contains 15 residues. From germline, CDR1 is ENHRY and CDR2 SYGVKD.